A selection of T cell receptor beta chains follows, all from one sample in a study of human T cells and chemical hapten exposure. TCRdb used MiXCR to reprocess the RACE reads, holding one entry per CDR3 protein. The sample lists about 120,000 distinct CDR3 sequences; roughly an eighth were seen once. The source material was whole blood, sampled in connection with sensitization to the hapten diphenylcyclopropenone (DPC). The origin of the receptors is a woman in her 50s with alopecia areata. Some clones in this sample may be carry-over from other donors' samples. CDR3s leave out the opening cysteine and the closing phenylalanine or tryptophan. The order of the fields is V gene, D gene, clone size, CDR3 protein. D genes are given only for firm matches. Where a row states a size, it is once, few, many or the class of an expanded clone; other rows omit it.

TRBV19	NA	NA	ASSGIGQSLPTDTQY
TRBV20-1	TRBD1	few	SARDRGQGTEAF
TRBV7-2	TRBD1	few	ASSLQGQGLNTQY
TRBV28	NA	few	ASSLWRQLNTGELF
TRBV12-3/TRBV12-4	NA	NA	ASSPGRTGELF
TRBV24-1	NA	many	ATSRAGSNEQF
TRBV7-2	TRBD1	NA	ASSPKTGNHEQY
TRBV28	NA	NA	ASSLYHEAF
TRBV27	TRBD1	few	ASSFLRGGATAGQY
TRBV7-7	NA	NA	ASSLALGAYNEQF
TRBV29-1	NA	few	SVAPSAETQY
TRBV29-1	NA	many	SVEGVDSYEQY
TRBV6-5	NA	many	ASSYSMVRGVLYEQY
TRBV6-5	NA	many	ASSYLGGTEAF
TRBV11-2	NA	NA	ASSLASRQNTEAF
TRBV7-9	NA	NA	ASSFEAFSAGRAY
TRBV29-1	TRBD1	many	SVEAQGGTEAF
TRBV10-3	TRBD2	NA	AISERGGQGTQY
TRBV29-1	TRBD1	many	SVEQGAGTEAF
TRBV6-7	NA	few	ASGLETSSYNEQF
TRBV12-3/TRBV12-4	NA	many	ASSLLETGEAF
TRBV12-5	NA	few	ASGSPRGANTEAF
TRBV12-3/TRBV12-4	NA	once	ASSLTPALGNGYT
TRBV28	NA	few	ASSLRAGTQY
TRBV28	NA	many	AGGLSGTDTQY
TRBV28	NA	NA	ASTTPPGRTQY
TRBV7-2	NA	NA	ASSGTGISHTEQY
TRBV7-9	TRBD1	many	ASGDRDRKEQY
TRBV7-2	NA	few	ASSEGQINNPGELF
TRBV4-3	NA	few	ASSQQGDYGYT
TRBV6-2/TRBV6-3	NA	many	ASRDLPPEANQPQH
TRBV11-2	TRBD2	few	ASSRDYRQETQY
TRBV28	TRBD2	many	ASSLPREAVEQY
TRBV11-3	NA	few	ASSSGGTDVSYNEQF
TRBV27	TRBD2	NA	ASSFDRLAGVGDTQY
TRBV7-6	NA	NA	ASSLDRAAPGNTIY
TRBV10-3	NA	NA	AISPGPEAF
TRBV5-1	NA	NA	ASSLPPGGSNTEAF
TRBV12-3/TRBV12-4	NA	few	ASSKQVGYTHEQF
TRBV5-6	NA	NA	ASSTRPPGHNSPLH
TRBV28	NA	few	ASSSVGWPYGYT
TRBV11-2	TRBD1	few	ASSSTGGRTGELF
TRBV7-8	NA	NA	ASSFSEVMANQPQH
TRBV12-3/TRBV12-4	NA	many	ASSLTGRDSRGYT
TRBV11-2	TRBD1	many	ASSLAPGQITDTQY
TRBV28	NA	few	ASSSPAKAQETQY
TRBV5-4	NA	NA	ASSSGGGGRPDTQY